Each of the 5 T cell receptor beta chains below was sequenced from the same sample in a study of T cells after yellow fever vaccination. TCRdb reprocessed the 5' RACE reads with MiXCR, giving one entry per CDR3 protein. The data contain about 120,000 distinct CDR3 sequences, approximately 8.4% of them singletons. Sequences were derived from CD8+ T cells sorted from PBMCs, sampled on the day of the yellow fever booster vaccination. The receptors derive from a man aged 18 to 30 who received the YFV17D yellow fever vaccine.

This clonotype came up many times. The V and J genes are TRBV5-1 and TRBJ2-1, with D possibly TRBD1 on 6 matching bases. Germline V gives CDR1 SGHRS, CDR2 YFSETQ. There are 14 residues in the CDR3. V was clipped by 4 bases and J by 3 bases, with 11 bases between them. As DNA, the CDR3 is TGCGCCAGCAGCGGCCTGGACAGCTACAATGAGCAGTTCTTC. Protein sequence: CASSGLDSYNEQFF. The variable domain in full, completed from reference TRBV5-1 and TRBJ2-1, reads KAGVTQTPRYLIKTRGQQVTLSCSPISGHRSVSWYQQTPGQGLQFLFEYFSETQRNKGNFPGRFSGRQFSNSRSEMNVSTLELGDSALYLCASSGLDSYNEQFFGPGTRLTVL.

Only a few counts were recorded for this clonotype. The V and J genes are TRBV20-1 and TRBJ1-5; D ambiguous. V lost 3 bases and J lost 4, with 7 bases in between. CDR1 and CDR2 (germline): DFQATT, SNEGSKA (reference sequence). CDR3 length equals 12 residues. The CDR3 here is CSASLENQPQHF. CDR3 in DNA: TGCAGTGCTAGCTTGGAGAATCAGCCCCAGCATTTT.

This clonotype was observed a handful of times. This sequence joins TRBV19 and TRBJ2-3; D is possibly TRBD1 or TRBD2 (5 bases each). The CDR3 has 16 residues. The V and J ends lost 2 bases and 0 bases respectively, with 12 bases between them. The germline gives CDR1 LNHDA, CDR2 SQIVND (reference sequence). CDR3 region: CASSIWFRDSTDTQYF. In DNA form, the CDR3 reads TGTGCCAGTAGTATATGGTTCAGGGACAGCACAGATACGCAGTATTTT. Combining the CDR3 with reference TRBV19 and TRBJ2-3 gives the whole variable domain DGGITQSPKYLFRKEGQNVTLSCEQNLNHDAMYWYRQDPGQGLRLIYYSQIVNDFQKGDIAEGYSVSREKKESFPLTVTSAQKNPTAFYLCASSIWFRDSTDTQYFGPGTRLTVL.

This clonotype was recorded a few times. V and J are TRBV6-2 or TRBV6-3 and TRBJ2-7; weak D call: TRBD1 (5 bases). CDR1 and CDR2 from the germline V gene are MNHEY and SVGEGT. This CDR3 contains 13 residues. Trimming removed 4 bases at V and 0 bases at J, with 7 bases between. CDR3 in amino acids: CASSSRVSYEQYV. CDR3 nucleotide sequence: TGTGCCAGCAGTTCCAGGGTCTCCTACGAGCAGTACGTC.

This clonotype was counted many times. J is TRBJ1-1 and V is TRBV6-5; D call uncertain. The CDR3 has 13 amino acids. The germline gives CDR1 MNHEY, CDR2 SVGAGI. Trimming stripped 5 bases from V and 0 bases from J, with 7 bases between. The CDR3 is CASSHHLNTEAFF. CDR3 coding DNA: TGTGCCAGCAGTCACCACTTGAACACTGAAGCTTTCTTT.